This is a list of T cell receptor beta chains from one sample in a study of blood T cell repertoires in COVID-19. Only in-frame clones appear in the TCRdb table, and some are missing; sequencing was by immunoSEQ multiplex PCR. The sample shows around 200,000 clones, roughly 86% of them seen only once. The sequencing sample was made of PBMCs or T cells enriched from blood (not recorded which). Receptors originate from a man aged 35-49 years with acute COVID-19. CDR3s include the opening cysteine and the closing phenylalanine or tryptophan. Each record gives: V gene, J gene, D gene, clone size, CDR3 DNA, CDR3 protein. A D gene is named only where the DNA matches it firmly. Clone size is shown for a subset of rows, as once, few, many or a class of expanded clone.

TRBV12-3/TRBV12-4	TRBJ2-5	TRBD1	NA	TGTGCCAGCAGTGGGGACAGGGGCAAGACCCAGTACTTC	CASSGDRGKTQYF
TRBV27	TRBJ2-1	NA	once	TGTGCCAGCAGCCATCGGGGGATTGGCTCCTACAATGAGCAGTTCTTC	CASSHRGIGSYNEQFF
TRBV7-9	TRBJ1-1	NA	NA	TGTGCCAGCAGCCCCCTAGCCACTGAAGCTTTCTTT	CASSPLATEAFF
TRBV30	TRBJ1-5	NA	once	TGTGCCTGGAGTCCCCAAGTCGGGGGATCTCAGCCCCAGCATTTT	CAWSPQVGGSQPQHF
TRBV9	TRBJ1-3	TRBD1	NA	TGTGCCAGCAGCGTTGTGGGGACAGGAACTGGAAACACCATATATTTT	CASSVVGTGTGNTIYF
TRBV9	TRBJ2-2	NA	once	TGTGCCAGCAGCGTAGAGGTGGACGGAGCGGGCACCGGGGAGCTGTTTTTT	CASSVEVDGAGTGELFF
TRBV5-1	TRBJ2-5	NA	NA	TGCGCCAGCAGCGATGGCCTTGGAGGGAGAGGTGAGACCCAGTACTTC	CASSDGLGGRGETQYF
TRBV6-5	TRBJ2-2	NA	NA	TGTGCCAGCAGTTACCCCTACGGGGAGCTGTTTTTT	CASSYPYGELFF
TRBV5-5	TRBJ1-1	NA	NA	TGTGCCAGCAGCTTGGTCAGCAGCGCCGAGGGATCGGCTTTCTTT	CASSLVSSAEGSAFF
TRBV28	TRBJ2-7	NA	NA	TGTGCCAGCAGGGGGGGGACAGGTAGTAAGCGCTCCTACGAGCAGTACTTC	CASRGGTGSKRSYEQYF
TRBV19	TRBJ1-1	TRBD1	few	TGTGCCAGTAGTATGGGCGGGACAGTCGAAGCTTTCTTT	CASSMGGTVEAFF
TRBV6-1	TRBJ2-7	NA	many	TGTGCCAGCAGTGATGGGGGACTCGTGCAGTACTTC	CASSDGGLVQYF
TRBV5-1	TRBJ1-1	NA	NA	TGCGCCAGCAGCGCACAGGGTTTCGACACTGAAGCTTTCTTT	CASSAQGFDTEAFF
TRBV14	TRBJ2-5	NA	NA	TGTGCCAGCAGCCTGGTACGGGAGACCCAGTACTTC	CASSLVRETQYF
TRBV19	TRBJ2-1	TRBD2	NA	TGTGCCAGTAGTATCTTGCTAGCGGGAGGAGATGAGCAGTTCTTC	CASSILLAGGDEQFF
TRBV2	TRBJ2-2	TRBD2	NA	TGTGCCAGCACCCGGCCGGGGCGCAAGCGGGAGAACGCCGGGGAGCTGTTTTTT	CASTRPGRKRENAGELFF
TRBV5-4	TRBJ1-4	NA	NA	TGTGCCAGCAGCTCAGGGGAAGAAGAAAAACTGTTTTTT	CASSSGEEEKLFF
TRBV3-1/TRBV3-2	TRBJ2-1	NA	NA	TGTGCCAGCAGCCACCTCCTAAATGAGCAGTTCTTC	CASSHLLNEQFF
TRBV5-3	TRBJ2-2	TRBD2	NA	TGTGCCAGAAGCTGGGGGGAATTAGCGGGAGATACCGGGGAGCTGTTTTTT	CARSWGELAGDTGELFF
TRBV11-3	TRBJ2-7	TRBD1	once	TGTGCCAGCAGCCCAGGGACAGGCTCCTACGAGCAGTACTTC	CASSPGTGSYEQYF
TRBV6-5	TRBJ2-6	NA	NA	TGTGCCAGCAGTCCGCGATCTGGGGCCAACGTCCTGACTTTC	CASSPRSGANVLTF
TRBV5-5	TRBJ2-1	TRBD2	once	TGTGCCAGCAGCTTGGCAGGCGGGAGGCGTTACAATGAGCAGTTCTTC	CASSLAGGRRYNEQFF
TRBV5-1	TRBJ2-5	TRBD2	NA	TGCGCCAGCAGCCGGGGTACTAGCGGGGAAGAGACCCAGTACTTC	CASSRGTSGEETQYF
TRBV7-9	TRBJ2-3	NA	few	TGTGCCAGCAGCAACTCAGGACTCAATACGCAGTATTTT	CASSNSGLNTQYF
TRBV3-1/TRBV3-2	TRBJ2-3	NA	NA	TGTGCCAGCAGCCAAGGGACTACCCGAGATACGCAGTATTTT	CASSQGTTRDTQYF
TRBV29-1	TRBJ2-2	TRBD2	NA	TGCAGCGTTCCCCGGGGAGGGGACAACACCGGGGAGCTGTTTTTT	CSVPRGGDNTGELFF
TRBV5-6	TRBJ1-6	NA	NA	TGTGCCAGCAGCTTGGATGGGAGCTCCTATAATTCACCCCTCCACTTT	CASSLDGSSYNSPLHF